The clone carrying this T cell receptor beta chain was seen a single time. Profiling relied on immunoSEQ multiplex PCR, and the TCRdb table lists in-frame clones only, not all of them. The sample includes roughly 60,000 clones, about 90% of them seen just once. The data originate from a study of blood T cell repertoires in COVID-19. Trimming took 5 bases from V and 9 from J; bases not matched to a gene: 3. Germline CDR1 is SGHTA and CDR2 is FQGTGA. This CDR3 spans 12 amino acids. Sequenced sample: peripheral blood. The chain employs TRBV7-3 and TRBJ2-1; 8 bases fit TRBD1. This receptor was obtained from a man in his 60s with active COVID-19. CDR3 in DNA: TGTGCCAGCAGCGCACAGGGGGGTGAGCAGTTCTTC. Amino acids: CASSAQGGEQFF. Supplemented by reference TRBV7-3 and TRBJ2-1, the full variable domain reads GAGVSQTPSNKVTEKGKYVELRCDPISGHTALYWYRQSLGQGPEFLIYFQGTGAADDSGLPNDRFFAVRPEGSVSTLKIQRTERGDSAVYLCASSAQGGEQFFGPGTRLTVL.